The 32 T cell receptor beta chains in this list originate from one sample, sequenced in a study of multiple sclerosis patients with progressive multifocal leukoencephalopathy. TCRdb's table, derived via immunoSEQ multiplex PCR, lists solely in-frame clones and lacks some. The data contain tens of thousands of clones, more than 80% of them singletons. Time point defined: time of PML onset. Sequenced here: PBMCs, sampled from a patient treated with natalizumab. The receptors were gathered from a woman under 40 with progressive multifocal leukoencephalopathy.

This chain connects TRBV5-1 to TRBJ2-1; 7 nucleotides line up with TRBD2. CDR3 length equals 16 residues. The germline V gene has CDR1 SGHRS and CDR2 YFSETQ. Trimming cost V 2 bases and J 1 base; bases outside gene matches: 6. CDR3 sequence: CASSFLSGGSYNEQFF. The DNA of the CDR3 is TGCGCCAGCAGCTTCTTGTCGGGGGGATCCTACAATGAGCAGTTCTTC.

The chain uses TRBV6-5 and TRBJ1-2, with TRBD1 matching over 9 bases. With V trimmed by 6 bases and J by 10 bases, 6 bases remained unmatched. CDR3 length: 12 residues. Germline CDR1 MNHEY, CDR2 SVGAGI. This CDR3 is CASRRTGEDYTF. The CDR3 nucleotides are TGTGCCAGCAGGCGGACAGGGGAGGACTACACCTTC.

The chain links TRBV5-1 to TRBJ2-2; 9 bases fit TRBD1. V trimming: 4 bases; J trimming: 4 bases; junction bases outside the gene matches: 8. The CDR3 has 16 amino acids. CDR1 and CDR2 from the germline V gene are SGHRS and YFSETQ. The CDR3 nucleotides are TGCGCCAGCAGCCCACAGGGGGCGCGCGGCACCGGGGAGCTGTTTTTT. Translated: CASSPQGARGTGELFF.

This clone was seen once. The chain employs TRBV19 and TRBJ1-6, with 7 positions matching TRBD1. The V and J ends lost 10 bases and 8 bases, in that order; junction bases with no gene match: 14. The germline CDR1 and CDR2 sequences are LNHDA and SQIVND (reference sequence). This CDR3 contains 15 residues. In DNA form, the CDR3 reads TGTGCCACCCAAAGACAGGGCCGAGCTGATTCACCCCTCCACTTT. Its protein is CATQRQGRADSPLHF. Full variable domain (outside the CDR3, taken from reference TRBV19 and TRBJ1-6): DGGITQSPKYLFRKEGQNVTLSCEQNLNHDAMYWYRQDPGQGLRLIYYSQIVNDFQKGDIAEGYSVSREKKESFPLTVTSAQKNPTAFYLCATQRQGRADSPLHFGNGTRLTVT.

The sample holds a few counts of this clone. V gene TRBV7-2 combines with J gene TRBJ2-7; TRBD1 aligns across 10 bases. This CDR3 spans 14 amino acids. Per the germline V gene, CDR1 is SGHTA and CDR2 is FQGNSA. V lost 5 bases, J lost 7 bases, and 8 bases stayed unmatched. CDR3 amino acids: CASSNRQGAWEQYF. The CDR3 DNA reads TGTGCCAGCAGCAATCGACAGGGGGCGTGGGAGCAGTACTTC. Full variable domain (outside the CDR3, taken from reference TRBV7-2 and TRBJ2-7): GAGVSQSPSNKVTEKGKDVELRCDPISGHTALYWYRQSLGQGLEFLIYFQGNSAPDKSGLPSDRFSAERTGGSVSTLTIQRTQQEDSAVYLCASSNRQGAWEQYFGPGTRLTVT.

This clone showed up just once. CDR3 sequence reads: CASSVSGLAKNIQYF. The DNA for the CDR3 is TGTGCCAGCAGTGTGAGCGGACTAGCCAAAAACATTCAGTACTTC. The chain carries TRBV2 and TRBJ2-4; possible D gene TRBD2, 5 bases. V was trimmed by 4 bases and J by 0 bases, leaving 10 bases between them. Looked up from germline, CDR1 is SNHLY and CDR2 is FYNNEI. The CDR3 contains 15 residues. Full variable domain (remainder filled in from reference TRBV2 and TRBJ2-4): EPEVTQTPSHQVTQMGQEVILRCVPISNHLYFYWYRQILGQKVEFLVSFYNNEISEKSEIFDDQFSVERPDGSNFTLKIRSTKLEDSAMYFCASSVSGLAKNIQYFGAGTRLSVL.

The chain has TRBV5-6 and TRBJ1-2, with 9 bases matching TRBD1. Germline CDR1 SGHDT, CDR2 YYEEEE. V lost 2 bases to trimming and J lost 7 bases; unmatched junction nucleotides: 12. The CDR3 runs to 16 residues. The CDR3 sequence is CASSFQNSWDRAGYTF. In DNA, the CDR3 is TGTGCCAGCAGCTTCCAGAATTCTTGGGACAGGGCTGGCTACACCTTC.

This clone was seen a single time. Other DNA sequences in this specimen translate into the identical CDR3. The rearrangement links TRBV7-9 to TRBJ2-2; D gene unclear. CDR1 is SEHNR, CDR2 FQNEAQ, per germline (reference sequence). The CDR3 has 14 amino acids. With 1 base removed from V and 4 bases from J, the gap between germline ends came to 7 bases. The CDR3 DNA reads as TGTGCCAGCAGCTTAGTGCAGAGCACCGGGGAGCTGTTTTTT. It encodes CASSLVQSTGELFF.

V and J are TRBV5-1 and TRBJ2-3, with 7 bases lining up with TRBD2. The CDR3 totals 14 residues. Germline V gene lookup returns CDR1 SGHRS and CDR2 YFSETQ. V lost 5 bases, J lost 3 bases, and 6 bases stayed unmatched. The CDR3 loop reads CASSGTGGTDTQYF. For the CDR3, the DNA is TGCGCCAGCAGTGGAACGGGAGGAACAGATACGCAGTATTTT.

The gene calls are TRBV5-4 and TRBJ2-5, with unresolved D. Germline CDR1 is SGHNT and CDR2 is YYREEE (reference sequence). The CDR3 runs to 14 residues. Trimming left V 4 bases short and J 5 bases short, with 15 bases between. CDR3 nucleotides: TGTGCCAGCAGCCTTGGTACCCTCGGGGAGACCCAGTACTTC. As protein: CASSLGTLGETQYF.

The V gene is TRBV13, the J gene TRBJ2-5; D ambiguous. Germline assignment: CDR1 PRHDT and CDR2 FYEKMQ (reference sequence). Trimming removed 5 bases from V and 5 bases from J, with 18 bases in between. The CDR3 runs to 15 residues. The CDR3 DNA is TGTGCCAGCAGCCCCCGGGCCATTGTAGGGGAGACCCAGTACTTC. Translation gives CASSPRAIVGETQYF. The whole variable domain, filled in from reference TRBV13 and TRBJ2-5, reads AAGVIQSPRHLIKEKRETATLKCYPIPRHDTVYWYQQGPGQDPQFLISFYEKMQSDKGSIPDRFSAQQFSDYHSELNMSSLELGDSALYFCASSPRAIVGETQYFGPGTRLLVL.

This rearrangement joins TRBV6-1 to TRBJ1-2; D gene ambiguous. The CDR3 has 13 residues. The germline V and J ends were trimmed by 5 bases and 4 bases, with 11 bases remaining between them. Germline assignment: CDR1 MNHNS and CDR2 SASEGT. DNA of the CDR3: TGTGCCAGCAGTAGCGAGAGGGCCTATGGCTACACCTTC. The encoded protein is CASSSERAYGYTF.

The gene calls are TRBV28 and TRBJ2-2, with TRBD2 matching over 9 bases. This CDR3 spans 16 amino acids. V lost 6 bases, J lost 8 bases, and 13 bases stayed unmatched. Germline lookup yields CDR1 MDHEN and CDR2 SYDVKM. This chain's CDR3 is CASSLAGAINDGELFF. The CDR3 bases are TGTGCCAGCAGCTTAGCGGGGGCTATAAATGATGGGGAGCTGTTTTTT.

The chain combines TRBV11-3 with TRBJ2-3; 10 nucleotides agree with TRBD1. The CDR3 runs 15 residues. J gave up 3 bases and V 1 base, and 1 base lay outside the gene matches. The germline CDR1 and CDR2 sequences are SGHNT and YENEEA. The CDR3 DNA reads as TGTGCCAGCAGCTTAGGGACAGGGGGGACAGATACGCAGTATTTT. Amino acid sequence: CASSLGTGGTDTQYF.

CDR3 sequence reads: CAWRGDAVGYTF. The DNA for the CDR3 is TGTGCCTGGAGAGGGGACGCCGTGGGCTACACCTTC. This rearrangement joins TRBV30 to TRBJ1-2; D might be TRBD1 (5 bases). Trimming shortened V by 3 bases and J by 8 bases, and 13 bases separated the two germline ends. CDR1 and CDR2 (germline): GTSNPN, SVGIG (reference sequence). The CDR3 is 12 residues long.

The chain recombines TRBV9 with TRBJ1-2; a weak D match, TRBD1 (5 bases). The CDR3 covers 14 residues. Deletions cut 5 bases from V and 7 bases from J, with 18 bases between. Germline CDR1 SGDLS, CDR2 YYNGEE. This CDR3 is CASSAGTGSGGYTF. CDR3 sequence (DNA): TGTGCCAGCAGTGCCGGGACGGGAAGCGGTGGCTACACCTTC.

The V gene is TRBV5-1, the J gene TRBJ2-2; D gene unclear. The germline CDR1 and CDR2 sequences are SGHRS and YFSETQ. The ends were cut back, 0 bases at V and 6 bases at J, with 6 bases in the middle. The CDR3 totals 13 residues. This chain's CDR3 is CASSLGIAGELFF. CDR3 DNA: TGCGCCAGCAGCTTGGGGATAGCCGGGGAGCTGTTTTTT.

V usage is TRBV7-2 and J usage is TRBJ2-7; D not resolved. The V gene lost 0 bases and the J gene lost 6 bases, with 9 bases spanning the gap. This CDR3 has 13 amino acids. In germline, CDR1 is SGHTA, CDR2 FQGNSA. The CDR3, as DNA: TGTGCCAGCAGCTTAGCATGGAGTGCCGAGCAGTACTTC. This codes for CASSLAWSAEQYF.

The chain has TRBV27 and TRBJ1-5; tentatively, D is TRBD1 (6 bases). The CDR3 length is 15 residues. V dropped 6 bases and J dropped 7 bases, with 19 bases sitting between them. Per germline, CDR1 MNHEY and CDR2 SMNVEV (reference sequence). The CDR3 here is CASRLAGGRGQPQHF. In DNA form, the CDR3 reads TGTGCCAGCAGACTAGCGGGGGGCCGGGGACAGCCCCAGCATTTT.

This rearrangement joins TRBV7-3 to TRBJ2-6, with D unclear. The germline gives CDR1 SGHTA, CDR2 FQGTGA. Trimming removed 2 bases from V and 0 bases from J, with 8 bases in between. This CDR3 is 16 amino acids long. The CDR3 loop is CASSLSRSSGANVLTF. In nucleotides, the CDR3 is TGTGCCAGCAGCTTATCGCGCAGCTCTGGGGCCAACGTCCTGACTTTC.

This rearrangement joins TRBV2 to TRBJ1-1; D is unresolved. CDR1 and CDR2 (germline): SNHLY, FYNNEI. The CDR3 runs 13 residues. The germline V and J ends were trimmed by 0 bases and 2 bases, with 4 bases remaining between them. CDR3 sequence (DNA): TGTGCCAGCAGTGAAGCGCGAAACACTGAAGCTTTCTTT. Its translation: CASSEARNTEAFF.

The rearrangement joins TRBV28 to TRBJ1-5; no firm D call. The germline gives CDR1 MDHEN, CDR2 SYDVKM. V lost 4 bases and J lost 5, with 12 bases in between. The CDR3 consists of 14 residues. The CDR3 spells CASSSLPIYQPQHF. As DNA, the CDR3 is TGTGCCAGCAGTTCCTTACCAATCTATCAGCCCCAGCATTTT.

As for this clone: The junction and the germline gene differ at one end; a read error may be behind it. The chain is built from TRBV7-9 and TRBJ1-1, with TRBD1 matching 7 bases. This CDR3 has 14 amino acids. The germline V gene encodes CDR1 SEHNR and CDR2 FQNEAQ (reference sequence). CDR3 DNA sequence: TGTGCCAGCACCTTACTAGGGGGCGGAACTGAAGCTTTCTTT. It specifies CASTLLGGGTEAFF.

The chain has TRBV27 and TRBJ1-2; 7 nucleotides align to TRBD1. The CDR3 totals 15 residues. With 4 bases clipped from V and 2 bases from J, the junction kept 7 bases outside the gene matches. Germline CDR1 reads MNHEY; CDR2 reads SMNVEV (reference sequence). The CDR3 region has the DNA TGTGCCAGCAGTTCTCCCCAGACAGGGAACTATGGCTACACCTTC. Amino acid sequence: CASSSPQTGNYGYTF.

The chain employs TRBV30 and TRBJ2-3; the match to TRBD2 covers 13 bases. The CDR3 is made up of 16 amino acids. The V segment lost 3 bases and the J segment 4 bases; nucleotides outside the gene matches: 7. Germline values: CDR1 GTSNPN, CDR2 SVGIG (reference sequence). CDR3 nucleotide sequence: TGTGCCTGGAGCGGGGGACTAGCGGGGCGTTCAGATACGCAGTATTTT. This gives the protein CAWSGGLAGRSDTQYF. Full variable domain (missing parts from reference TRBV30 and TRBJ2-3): SQTIHQWPATLVQPVGSPLSLECTVEGTSNPNLYWYRQAAGRGLQLLFYSVGIGQISSEVPQNLSASRPQDRQFILSSKKLLLSDSGFYLCAWSGGLAGRSDTQYFGPGTRLTVL.

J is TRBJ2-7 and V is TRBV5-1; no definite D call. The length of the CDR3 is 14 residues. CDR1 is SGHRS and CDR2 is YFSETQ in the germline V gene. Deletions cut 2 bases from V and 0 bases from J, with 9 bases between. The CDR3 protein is CASSFGPGSYEQYF. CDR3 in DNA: TGCGCCAGCAGCTTTGGTCCGGGCTCCTACGAGCAGTACTTC.

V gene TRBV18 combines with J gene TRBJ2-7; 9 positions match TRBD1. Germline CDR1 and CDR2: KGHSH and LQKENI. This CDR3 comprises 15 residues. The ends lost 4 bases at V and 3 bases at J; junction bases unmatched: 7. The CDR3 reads CASSLEQGADYEQYF. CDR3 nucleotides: TGTGCCAGCTCACTCGAACAGGGGGCCGACTACGAGCAGTACTTC.

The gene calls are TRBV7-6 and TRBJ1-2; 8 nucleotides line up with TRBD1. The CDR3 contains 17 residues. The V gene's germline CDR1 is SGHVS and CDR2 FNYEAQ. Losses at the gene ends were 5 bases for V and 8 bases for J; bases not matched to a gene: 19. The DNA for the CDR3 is TGTGCCAGCAGCCCCTCAGGCGGCCAGGGGGCCTTTTGGGGCTACACCTTC. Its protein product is CASSPSGGQGAFWGYTF.

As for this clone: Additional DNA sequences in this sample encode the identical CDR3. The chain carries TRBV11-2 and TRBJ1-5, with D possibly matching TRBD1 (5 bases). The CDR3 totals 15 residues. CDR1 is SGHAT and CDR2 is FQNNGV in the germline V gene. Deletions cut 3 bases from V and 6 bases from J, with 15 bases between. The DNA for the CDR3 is TGTGCCAGCAGCTTTGGGACGGGGCGGGGTCAGCCCCAGCATTTT. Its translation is CASSFGTGRGQPQHF.

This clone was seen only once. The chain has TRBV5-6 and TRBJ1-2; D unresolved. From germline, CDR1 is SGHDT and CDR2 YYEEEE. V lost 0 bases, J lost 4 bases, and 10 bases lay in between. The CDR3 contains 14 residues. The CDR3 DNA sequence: TGTGCCAGCAGCTTGGTTAGCGGAACCTATGGCTACACCTTC. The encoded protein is CASSLVSGTYGYTF.

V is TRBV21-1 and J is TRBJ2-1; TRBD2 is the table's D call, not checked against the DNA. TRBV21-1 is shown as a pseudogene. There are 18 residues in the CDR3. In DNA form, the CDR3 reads TGTGCCAGCAGCAAAGGGTTCAGCGGGAGCATCTCCTACAATGAGCAGTTCTTC. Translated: CASSKGFSGSISYNEQFF.

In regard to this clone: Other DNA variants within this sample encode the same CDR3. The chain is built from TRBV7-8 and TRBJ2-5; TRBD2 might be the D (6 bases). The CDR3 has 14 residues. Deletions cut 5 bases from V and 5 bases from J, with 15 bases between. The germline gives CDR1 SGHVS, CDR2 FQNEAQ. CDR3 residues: CASSRGALRETQYF. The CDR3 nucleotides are TGTGCCAGCAGCCGCGGGGCGCTGAGGGAGACCCAGTACTTC.